The 31 T cell receptor beta chains in this list originate from one sample, sequenced in a study of Ad26.COV2.S vaccination and SARS-CoV-2 variants. As to treatment: around 19 received Ad26.COV2.S at low or high dose, single or two shots; 5 received placebo; per-sample allocation not given. On day 63 after the first injection, vaccine and placebo recipients gave samples. Sequencing was performed with immunoSEQ multiplex PCR; in TCRdb, only in-frame clones are kept and a portion is missing. This sample yields about 480,000 clones, of which roughly 85% are seen a single time; about 13% belongs to the top ten. The sequencing here drew on peripheral blood, taken in a trial of Ad26.COV2.S vaccine versus placebo. The origin of the receptors is a person aged 18 to 59 who received the Ad26.COV2.S COVID-19 vaccine or a placebo.

The V and J genes are TRBV2 and TRBJ2-1, with TRBD2 matching over 9 bases. V shed 2 bases, J shed 10 bases, and the junction held 15 bases outside the gene matches. The CDR3 length is 17 residues. Germline lookup yields CDR1 SNHLY and CDR2 FYNNEI. This CDR3 is CASSESPGLAYSVEQFF. CDR3 DNA: TGTGCCAGCAGTGAATCTCCGGGACTAGCCTACTCAGTGGAGCAGTTCTTC. The full variable domain, with the rest looked up from reference TRBV2 and TRBJ2-1, is EPEVTQTPSHQVTQMGQEVILRCVPISNHLYFYWYRQILGQKVEFLVSFYNNEISEKSEIFDDQFSVERPDGSNFTLKIRSTKLEDSAMYFCASSESPGLAYSVEQFFGPGTRLTVL.

This sequence joins TRBV4-3 and TRBJ2-2, with D perhaps matching TRBD1 (6 bases). V shed 4 bases and J shed 7 bases, with 13 bases lying between them. CDR3 size: 14 residues. Per germline, CDR1 LGHNA and CDR2 YSLEER. CDR3 bases: TGCGCCAGCAGCCCTCAGGGGTTTGGCGGGGAGCTGTTTTTT. Protein: CASSPQGFGGELFF.

The genes are TRBV7-9 and TRBJ1-5; the D is unclear. Germline V CDR1 and CDR2: SEHNR, FQNEAQ (reference sequence). Trimming took 0 bases from V and 9 from J, leaving 15 bases between them. This CDR3 is built from 15 residues. The CDR3 here is CASSLAPGELGPQHF. The CDR3 nucleotides are TGTGCCAGCAGCTTAGCCCCCGGCGAGCTGGGGCCCCAGCATTTT.

J is TRBJ1-2 and V is TRBV13; D remains ambiguous. V lost 4 bases and J 4 bases, leaving 16 bases between the germline ends. CDR1 is PRHDT, CDR2 FYEKMQ, per germline (reference sequence). The CDR3 covers 15 residues. CDR3 sequence: CASSSAGEGSYGYTF. Written as DNA, the CDR3 is TGTGCCAGCAGCTCCGCGGGAGAGGGTAGCTATGGCTACACCTTC.

The gene calls are TRBV30 and TRBJ2-7, with D uncertain. CDR1 is GTSNPN and CDR2 is SVGIG in the germline V gene (reference sequence). The CDR3 runs 16 residues. Trimming left V 0 bases short and J 0 bases short, with 15 bases between. CDR3 sequence: CAWSVRVGTNSYEQYF. The CDR3 nucleotides read TGTGCCTGGAGTGTACGTGTCGGCACGAACTCCTACGAGCAGTACTTC.

V and J are TRBV7-2 and TRBJ1-1, with a possible D match to TRBD1 (6 bases). Per germline, CDR1 SGHTA and CDR2 FQGNSA. V was pared by 5 bases and J by 5 bases, with 18 bases between. CDR3 length equals 15 residues. CDR3 sequence: CASSPAGGAGTEAFF. CDR3 DNA: TGTGCCAGCAGCCCAGCGGGGGGGGCGGGGACTGAAGCTTTCTTT.

V usage is TRBV11-2 and J usage is TRBJ1-2; 7 bases map to TRBD1. The CDR3 loop spans 13 amino acids. The germline gives CDR1 SGHAT, CDR2 FQNNGV. V was clipped by 4 bases and J by 8 bases; unmatched bases: 7. In DNA, the CDR3 is TGTGCCAGCAGCTCAGCCAGGGGGGACGGCTACACCTTC. Encoded protein: CASSSARGDGYTF.

This chain links TRBV4-1 with TRBJ1-2; TRBD1 agrees at 7 bases. The J segment lost 0 bases and the V segment lost 0 bases, leaving 10 bases of the junction unmatched. CDR1 and CDR2 (germline): MGHRA, YSYEKL. The CDR3 runs 18 residues. The CDR3 loop reads CASSQEPGQAAANYGYTF. The CDR3, as DNA: TGCGCCAGCAGCCAAGAGCCCGGACAGGCGGCGGCTAACTATGGCTACACCTTC.

The CDR3 region is CASSQGAVAVTQYF. The CDR3 nucleotides are TGTGCCAGCAGCCAAGGGGCGGTGGCGGTGACCCAGTACTTC. This chain connects TRBV14 to TRBJ2-5, with D unclear. V was trimmed by 1 base and J by 7 bases, leaving 13 bases between them. The CDR3 runs to 14 residues. Germline loops: CDR1 SGHDN, CDR2 FVKESK. The full variable domain, with the rest looked up from reference TRBV14 and TRBJ2-5, is EAGVTQFPSHSVIEKGQTVTLRCDPISGHDNLYWYRRVMGKEIKFLLHFVKESKQDESGMPNNRFLAERTGGTYSTLKVQPAELEDSGVYFCASSQGAVAVTQYFGPGTRLLVL.

This rearrangement joins TRBV2 to TRBJ2-2; TRBD1 might be the D (5 bases). Germline values: CDR1 SNHLY, CDR2 FYNNEI. The CDR3 totals 12 residues. The V end lost 2 bases, the J end lost 7 bases, and 5 bases lay between the germline ends. CDR3: CASSEQGGELFF. The DNA for the CDR3 is TGTGCCAGCAGTGAACAGGGCGGGGAGCTGTTTTTT.

The chain has TRBV30 and TRBJ1-4; maybe TRBD1 (6 bases). The CDR3 covers 16 residues. V was cut by 5 bases and J by 8 bases, with 24 bases left in between. Germline assignment: CDR1 GTSNPN and CDR2 SVGIG (reference sequence). CDR3 in DNA: TGTGCCTGGGCCCCAATCCTCAGGGGCCCCTTCGAAAAACTGTTTTTT. Protein product: CAWAPILRGPFEKLFF.

This chain connects TRBV9 to TRBJ2-7, with a weak D call TRBD2 (6 bases). V lost 0 bases, J lost 6 bases, and 13 bases lay in between. CDR3 size: 14 residues. CDR1 is SGDLS, CDR2 YYNGEE, per germline. The CDR3: CASSVGLVGFEQYF. The CDR3 region has the DNA TGTGCCAGCAGCGTAGGACTAGTGGGCTTCGAGCAGTACTTC.

The CDR3 region is CASSEGGQGSHGYTF. The CDR3 DNA is TGCGCCAGCAGCGAAGGCGGACAGGGCAGTCATGGCTACACCTTC. J is TRBJ1-2 and V is TRBV5-1; 8 bases fit TRBD1. Germline V CDR1 and CDR2: SGHRS, YFSETQ. Trimming removed 4 bases from V and 6 bases from J; junction bases left unmatched: 11. The CDR3 loop spans 15 amino acids. The entire variable domain, with the rest obtained from reference TRBV5-1 and TRBJ1-2, is as follows: KAGVTQTPRYLIKTRGQQVTLSCSPISGHRSVSWYQQTPGQGLQFLFEYFSETQRNKGNFPGRFSGRQFSNSRSEMNVSTLELGDSALYLCASSEGGQGSHGYTFGSGTRLTVV.

This clone was found once. CDR3 amino acids: CASSSAGSEQFF. CDR3 nucleotides: TGCGCCAGCAGCTCAGCGGGATCTGAGCAGTTCTTC. The genes are TRBV5-1 and TRBJ2-1, with 7 nucleotides matching TRBD2. The germline gives CDR1 SGHRS, CDR2 YFSETQ. Germline trimming cut 3 bases from V and 9 bases from J; bases unmatched to any gene: 3. The CDR3 totals 12 residues. The full variable domain, completed using reference TRBV5-1 and TRBJ2-1, is KAGVTQTPRYLIKTRGQQVTLSCSPISGHRSVSWYQQTPGQGLQFLFEYFSETQRNKGNFPGRFSGRQFSNSRSEMNVSTLELGDSALYLCASSSAGSEQFFGPGTRLTVL.

The chain joins TRBV5-4 to TRBJ1-6, with TRBD1 identical over 9 bases. This CDR3 has 17 residues. Per germline, CDR1 SGHNT and CDR2 YYREEE (reference sequence). V trimming: 4 bases; J trimming: 4 bases; junction bases outside the gene matches: 9. This CDR3 is CASSEEGTGRYNSPLHF. In DNA form, the CDR3 reads TGTGCCAGCAGCGAGGAGGGGACAGGGCGTTATAATTCACCCCTCCACTTT.

The gene calls are TRBV7-9 and TRBJ1-4, with a weak D call TRBD1 (5 bases). Trimming took 5 bases from V and 4 from J, leaving 14 bases between them. The CDR3 has 15 amino acids. Germline CDR1 and CDR2: SEHNR and FQNEAQ (reference sequence). DNA of the CDR3: TGTGCCAGCAGCCTCGGGGCTGGGTTTAATGAAAAACTGTTTTTT. Its protein product is CASSLGAGFNEKLFF.

The J gene is TRBJ2-2, the V gene TRBV19; TRBD1 is a possible D gene (6 bases). Germline lookup yields CDR1 LNHDA and CDR2 SQIVND (reference sequence). Trimming removed 8 bases at V and 6 bases at J, with 16 bases between. This CDR3 comprises 14 residues. DNA for the CDR3: TGTGCCAGTGAACAGGGTCTGGTGGCCGGGGAGCTGTTTTTT. Amino acids: CASEQGLVAGELFF.

This sequence joins TRBV3-1 (or the pseudogene TRBV3-2) and TRBJ2-3; 9 bases match TRBD2. Germline assignment: CDR1 LGHDT and CDR2 YNNKEL (reference sequence). The CDR3 covers 14 residues. The junction had 6 bases not matched to a gene; V was cut back by 8 bases and J by 3 bases. In nucleotides, the CDR3 is TGTGCCAGCGTGGCGGGAGGGGGGACAGATACGCAGTATTTT. Translated: CASVAGGGTDTQYF.

The rearrangement links TRBV6-6 to TRBJ1-1; possibly TRBD1 for D (5 bases). CDR3 length equals 14 residues. The V and J ends lost 2 bases and 4 bases respectively, with 11 bases between them. CDR1 and CDR2 (germline): MNHNY, SVGAGI (reference sequence). Here the CDR3 DNA reads TGTGCCAGCAGTTACCAGGGCGGGGTCACTGAAGCTTTCTTT. It encodes CASSYQGGVTEAFF.

This CDR3 is CASSLTATGLGSPLHF. The CDR3 DNA reads as TGTGCCAGCAGCTTAACGGCGACAGGATTAGGTTCACCCCTCCACTTT. V and J are TRBV11-2 and TRBJ1-6; D is perhaps TRBD1 (6 bases). The CDR3 has 16 amino acids. V was clipped by 2 bases and J by 9 bases, with 17 bases between them. Germline V gives CDR1 SGHAT, CDR2 FQNNGV.

The chain joins TRBV2 to TRBJ2-2, with D possibly matching TRBD1 (6 bases). Trimming cost V 4 bases and J 7 bases, with 10 bases left between them. Germline V gives CDR1 SNHLY, CDR2 FYNNEI. The CDR3 contains 13 residues. The DNA for the CDR3 is TGTGCCAGCAGTGGCAGGGGTGGCGGGGAGCTGTTTTTT. Translated, it gives CASSGRGGGELFF.

The V call is TRBV9, the J call TRBJ2-2; TRBD1 matches 8 bases. The CDR3 is 16 amino acids. The trim removed 1 base at V and 7 bases at J, leaving 9 bases unmatched. Germline CDR1 SGDLS, CDR2 YYNGEE. The CDR3 protein is CASSVSQGARNGELFF. CDR3 DNA sequence: TGTGCCAGCAGCGTATCCCAGGGGGCGCGGAACGGGGAGCTGTTTTTT.

This chain joins TRBV7-2 and TRBJ1-2, with no clear D. Germline CDR1 and CDR2: SGHTA and FQGNSA. This CDR3 has 13 residues. V dropped 0 bases and J dropped 5 bases, with 7 bases sitting between them. The CDR3 DNA sequence: TGTGCCAGCAGCTTAGCGGCGTTGTATGGCTACACCTTC. Amino acids: CASSLAALYGYTF.

The count of this clone is one. This chain uses TRBV9 with TRBJ2-3; D is ambiguous. Germline CDR1 SGDLS, CDR2 YYNGEE. The CDR3 loop spans 13 amino acids. V shed 4 bases and J shed 4 bases, with 10 bases lying between them. The DNA for the CDR3 is TGTGCCAGCAGCCCCCATCCTTCAGATACGCAGTATTTT. Its protein product is CASSPHPSDTQYF.

This chain uses TRBV7-3 with TRBJ2-3, with no clear D. Per the germline V gene, CDR1 is SGHTA and CDR2 is FQGTGA. The CDR3 runs to 15 residues. V was trimmed by 5 bases and J by 2 bases, leaving 14 bases between them. CDR3 in DNA: TGTGCCAGCAGCCCACAAGGGTTTGACACAGATACGCAGTATTTT. Its protein product is CASSPQGFDTDTQYF.

As for this clone: At one end, the junction sequence differs from germline, possibly due to a read error. The chain has TRBV15 and TRBJ1-2; 8 bases line up with TRBD1. Germline loops: CDR1 LNHNV, CDR2 YYDKDF (reference sequence). The CDR3 sequence is 12 residues long. The CDR3, as DNA: TGTGCCACCAGCAGAGATTCTGGGACAGGCAACTTC. Its translation: CATSRDSGTGNF.

This sequence joins TRBV27 and TRBJ2-1; 8 nucleotides line up with TRBD1. The CDR3 extends over 17 amino acids. Trimming cost V 3 bases and J 4 bases; bases outside gene matches: 11. Germline lookup yields CDR1 MNHEY and CDR2 SMNVEV (reference sequence). This CDR3 reads CASSFPIRQGYYNEQFF. The CDR3 coding sequence is TGTGCCAGCAGTTTCCCCATCCGACAGGGGTATTACAATGAGCAGTTCTTC.

The V call is TRBV7-2, the J call TRBJ1-1; TRBD1 agrees at 9 bases. CDR3 length: 13 residues. Germline CDR1 reads SGHTA; CDR2 reads FQGNSA. V lost 3 bases, J lost 7 bases, and 3 bases stayed unmatched. This chain's CDR3 is CASSLTGGYEAFF. CDR3 DNA sequence: TGTGCCAGCAGCTTGACAGGGGGTTATGAAGCTTTCTTT.

This chain links TRBV18 with TRBJ2-7, with 8 bases lining up with TRBD2. V gave up 0 bases and J gave up 3 bases; unmatched junction bases: 4. The CDR3 covers 15 residues. Germline CDR1 is KGHSH and CDR2 is LQKENI. CDR3 region: CASSPPSSGGYEQYF. Written as DNA, the CDR3 is TGTGCCAGCTCACCACCGTCCAGCGGGGGCTACGAGCAGTACTTC.

This rearrangement joins TRBV19 to TRBJ2-7, with D maybe TRBD1 (5 bases). Germline V gene data show CDR1 as LNHDA and CDR2 as SQIVND (reference sequence). The CDR3 spans 14 residues. V was shortened by 3 bases and J by 3 bases, with 12 bases between the two germline ends. DNA of the CDR3: TGTGCCAGTAGTATTGGGAAAGGGGACTACGAGCAGTACTTC. This translates into CASSIGKGDYEQYF.

The chain recombines TRBV18 with TRBJ2-1; D gene uncertain. The CDR3 spans 14 residues. Deletions cut 2 bases from V and 6 bases from J, with 11 bases between. Germline V lookup: CDR1 KGHSH, CDR2 LQKENI. CDR3 in DNA: TGTGCCAGCTCACCAATCTCCGGAGTCAATGAGCAGTTCTTC. This codes for CASSPISGVNEQFF.